This T cell receptor (beta chain) came from a study of T cells after posttransplantation cyclophosphamide (dated by TCRdb to between 2015 and 2016). The study in broad terms: The study tracked T cell repertoire reconstitution by TRB sequencing after myeloablative bone marrow transplantation using posttransplantation cyclophosphamide as GVHD prophylaxis. Antigen receptor sequencing covered samples from 35 to 40 PTCy-treated patients and 16 of their related bone marrow donors. Blood from every one of the roughly 35 PTCy patients who had 1-year posttransplant specimens underwent TRB sequencing. Up to roughly 3 additional blood samples from 2 to 5.2 years after transplant were also TRB-sequenced in 3 patients, as was pretransplant blood from several patients. Because TRA and TRB clonality correlated tightly in 10 or so samples, later TCR analyses were limited to TRB. Public TRB sequences were checked against a database of over 3,000 sequences associated with responses to pathogens, tumor antigens, self-antigens and alloantigens. Here is what the overall study found, with its caveats: The TRB repertoires of T cells infiltrating skin or GI tract showed only limited overlap with the TRB repertoires of T cells in blood. Donor-recipient similarity was low at 1-2 months but increased during the first year, and donor CD8+ memory clones often dominated later blood repertoires. Across roughly 49 patients, TRB clonality was highly associated with recipient CMV seropositivity and CMV reactivation, and diversity in PTCy patients was similar to diversity in CNI/methotrexate controls.

Deletion took 2 bases off V and 1 base off J, with a span of 8 bases between the germline ends. The germline V gene specifies ENHRY as CDR1 and SYGVKD as CDR2. Measured from the cysteine to the phenylalanine, the CDR3 is 14 residues long. Only the CDR3 region is kept as DNA, spanning 42 bases read in frame from base 1. The label giving this sample's treatment or condition can be read as: high-dose cyclophosphamide on days +3 and +4 as single-agent GVHD prophylaxis. Patients in the PTCy group got busulfan and fludarabine conditioning, a marrow graft from a related or unrelated donor, and cyclophosphamide on days +3 and +4. PTCy-treated patients were drawn from a prospective multi-institutional clinical trial. Mononuclear cells from peripheral blood and bone marrow were separated by Ficoll-Hypaque density centrifugation and then cryopreserved. To note about this clone: Its antigen is currently not known. No base qualities exist here, and no much larger clone lies one base off it.

TRB sequencing was run on genomic DNA with either the immunoSEQ assay at survey resolution or the hsTCRB kit. In the authors' own workflow: The immunoSEQ software handled the initial read processing, while the LymphoSeq R package was used for the repertoire analyses. Clonality was computed as 1 minus normalized Shannon entropy, and a Gini coefficient was also calculated for each TRB dataset. Phenotypes of unsorted samples were inferred by mapping TRB sequences from sorted subsets of the recipient or donor onto the same recipient's unsorted samples. TCRdb obtained this table from immuneACCESS and retained in-frame rearrangements with V and J assigned. These tables miss some clones; where compared with another copy, unresolved V genes account for less than half of the shortfall, and the remainder is unexplained. V and J calls and clone size are given by that table; D and trimming were obtained from the DNA. The table for this sample lists about 6,700 clones; roughly four fifths of them were counted only once. The ten biggest clones cover roughly 22% of the sample.

The chain links TRBV10-3 with TRBJ1-1; the D gene is not confidently resolved. The TCR was taken from a female patient aged 50 to 65 who received an allogeneic stem cell transplant from a related donor, was CMV-positive, and had no GVHD. After a transplant, not all T cells may be the patient's own; some may come from the graft donor. Here the sequenced sample was PBMCs, taken after allogeneic stem cell transplant with posttransplant cyclophosphamide. The encoded CDR3 is CAISEEHPNTEAFF. In nucleotides, the sequence is TGTGCCATCAGTGAGGAACACCCGAACACTGAAGCTTTCTTT.